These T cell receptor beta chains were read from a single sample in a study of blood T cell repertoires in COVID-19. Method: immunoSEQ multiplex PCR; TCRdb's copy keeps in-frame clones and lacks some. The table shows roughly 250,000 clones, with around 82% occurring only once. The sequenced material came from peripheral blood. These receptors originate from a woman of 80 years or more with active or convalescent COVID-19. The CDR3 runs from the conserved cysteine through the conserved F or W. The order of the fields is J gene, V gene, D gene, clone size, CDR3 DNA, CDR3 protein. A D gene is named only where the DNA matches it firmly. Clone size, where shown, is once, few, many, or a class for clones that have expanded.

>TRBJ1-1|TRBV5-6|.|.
TGTGCCAGCAGCTTTTCATCTGAAGCTTTCTTT
CASSFSSEAFF
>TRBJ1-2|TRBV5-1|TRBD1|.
TGCGCCAGCAGCTCCACAGGGGGCTCGGGGTATGGCTACACCTTC
CASSSTGGSGYGYTF
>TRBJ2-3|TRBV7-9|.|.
TGTGCCAGCAGCCCTGGGGGGGCGGTAGGAGATACGCAGTATTTT
CASSPGGAVGDTQYF
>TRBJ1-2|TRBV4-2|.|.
TGTGCCAGCAGCCAAGATCACGCGGGCTCCTATGGCTACACCTTC
CASSQDHAGSYGYTF
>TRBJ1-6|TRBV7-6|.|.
TGTGCCAGCAGCGCCGGGGTGGCTTCACCCCTCCACTTT
CASSAGVASPLHF
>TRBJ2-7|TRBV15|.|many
TGTGCCACCAGCAGAGCAGGGGTAGGCTACGAGCAGTACTTC
CATSRAGVGYEQYF
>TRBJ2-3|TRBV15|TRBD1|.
TGTGCCACCAGCCCCAGGGGGCGAGGTGGGACGCAGTATTTT
CATSPRGRGGTQYF
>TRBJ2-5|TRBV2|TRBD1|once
TGTGCCAGCAAGGCGGACAGGGCCCTAGAGACCCAGTACTTC
CASKADRALETQYF
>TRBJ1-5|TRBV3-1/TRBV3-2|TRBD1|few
TGTGCCAGCAGCCCAGATACGACAGGGTTTGGCCAGCCCCAGCATTTT
CASSPDTTGFGQPQHF
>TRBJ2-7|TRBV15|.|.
TGTGCCACCAGCAGAGGCCGGGACTCCTCCTACGAGCAGTACTTC
CATSRGRDSSYEQYF
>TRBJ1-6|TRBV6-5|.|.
TGTGCCAGCAGGATTACAGGAGCTTCACCCCTCCACTTT
CASRITGASPLHF
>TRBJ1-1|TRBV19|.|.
TGTGCCAGTAGTATCGAGGGGGTGAGGAACACTGAAGCTTTCTTT
CASSIEGVRNTEAFF
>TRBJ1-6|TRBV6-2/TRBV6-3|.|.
TGTGCCAGCAGTTACGGGGATCCAAGCGGTTCACCCCTCCACTTT
CASSYGDPSGSPLHF
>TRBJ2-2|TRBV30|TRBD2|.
TGTGCCTGGAGTGAGAGCGGGAGAGGGGCCGGGGAGCTGTTTTTT
CAWSESGRGAGELFF
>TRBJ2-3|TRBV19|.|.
TGTGCCAGCCGAAGGGGCCTTAGCACAGATACGCAGTATTTT
CASRRGLSTDTQYF
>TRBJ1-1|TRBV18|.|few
TGTGCCAGCTCACCAGAGGGAACTGAAGCTTTCTTT
CASSPEGTEAFF
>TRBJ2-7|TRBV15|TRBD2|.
TGTGCCACCAGCCCGGCGGGGGAGGCGTCCCACGAGCAGTACTTC
CATSPAGEASHEQYF
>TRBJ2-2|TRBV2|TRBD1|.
TGTGCCAGCAGGGGACAGACGAACACCGGGGAGCTGTTTTTT
CASRGQTNTGELFF
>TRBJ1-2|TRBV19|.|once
TGTGCCAGTAGTACAGGGACACGTAGGGACTATGGCTACACCTTC
CASSTGTRRDYGYTF
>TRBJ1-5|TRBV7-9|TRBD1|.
TGTGCCAGCAGTTTAACTGCCGGGACAGGGCTAAATCAGCCCCAGCATTTT
CASSLTAGTGLNQPQHF
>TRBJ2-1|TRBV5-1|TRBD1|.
TGCGCCAGCAGCTTGGCGGGGACAGGGGGCTTCGATGAGCAGTTCTTC
CASSLAGTGGFDEQFF
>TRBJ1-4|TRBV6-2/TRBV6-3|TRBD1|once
TGTGCCAGCAGCCCGGGACAGTCTCCTAATGAAAAACTGTTTTTT
CASSPGQSPNEKLFF
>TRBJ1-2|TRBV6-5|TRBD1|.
TGTGCCAGCAGCTACGGGGACAGACCGGGCTATGGCTACACCTTC
CASSYGDRPGYGYTF
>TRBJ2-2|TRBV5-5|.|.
TGTGCCAGCAGCTTCCGGGGAGCGAACACCGGGGAGCTGTTTTTT
CASSFRGANTGELFF
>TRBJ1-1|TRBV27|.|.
TGTGCCAGCAGTTTATATAGGGGGAACACTGAAGCTTTCTTT
CASSLYRGNTEAFF
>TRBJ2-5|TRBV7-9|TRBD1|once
TGTGCCAGCAGCATCGGACAGGGCCAAGAGACCCAGTACTTC
CASSIGQGQETQYF
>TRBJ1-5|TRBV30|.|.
TGTGCCTGGAAACGGAGGGGCGCGAGCAATCAGCCCCAGCATTTT
CAWKRRGASNQPQHF
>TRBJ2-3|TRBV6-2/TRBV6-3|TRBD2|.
TGTGCCAGCAGTTTGCGGACTAGCGGGGGCACGGGTGATACGCAGTATTTT
CASSLRTSGGTGDTQYF
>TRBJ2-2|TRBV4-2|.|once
TGTGCCAGCAGCCAGCATCGAGGGGGTACCGGGGAGCTGTTTTTT
CASSQHRGGTGELFF
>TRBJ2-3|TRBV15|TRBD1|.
TGTGCCACCGCCCGGGACAGGGGTACCGCAGATACGCAGTATTTT
CATARDRGTADTQYF
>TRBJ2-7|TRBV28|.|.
TGTGCCAGCTCTTCCCTCTCCGAGCAGTACTTC
CASSSLSEQYF
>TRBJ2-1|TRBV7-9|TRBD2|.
TGTGCCAGCAGCCACCTCGCGGGAGTCAGGAATGAGCAGTTCTTC
CASSHLAGVRNEQFF
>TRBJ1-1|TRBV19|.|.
TGTGCCAGTAGTCTACGAACTGAAGCTTTCTTT
CASSLRTEAFF
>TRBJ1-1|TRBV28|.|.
TGTGCCAGCAGAACCCCGGACGGGGGTTTGTTTGCTTTCTTT
CASRTPDGGLFAFF
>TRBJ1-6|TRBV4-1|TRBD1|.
TGCGCCAGCAGCCAGGACAGGGGAAAAAATTCACCCCTCCACTTT
CASSQDRGKNSPLHF
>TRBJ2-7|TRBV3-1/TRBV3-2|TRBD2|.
TGTGCCAGCAGCCAAGCAGCGGGAGTGGACGAGCAGTACTTC
CASSQAAGVDEQYF
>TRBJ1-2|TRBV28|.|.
TGTGCCAGCACCCTATACTGGACAGATAACTATGGCTACACCTTC
CASTLYWTDNYGYTF
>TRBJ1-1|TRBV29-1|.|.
TGCAGCGCCGGGGCTGGGGGGGGTTCGACTGAAGCTTTCTTT
CSAGAGGGSTEAFF
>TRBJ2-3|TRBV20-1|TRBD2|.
TGCAGTGCTAGTGGTCTAGCGGGGGGGGATTCTAGCACAGATACGCAGTATTTT
CSASGLAGGDSSTDTQYF
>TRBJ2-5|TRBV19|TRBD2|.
TGTGCCAGTAGTCCACCAGGACTAGCGGGAGAAGAGACCCAGTACTTC
CASSPPGLAGEETQYF
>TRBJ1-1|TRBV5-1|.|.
TGCGCCAGCAGACCTGCCCCAGGCGTGAACACTGAAGCTTTCTTT
CASRPAPGVNTEAFF